Each of the 22 T cell receptor beta chains below was sequenced from the same sample in a study of human T cells and chemical hapten exposure. TCRdb re-called the RACE reads with MiXCR, one entry per CDR3 protein. Of 62,000 or so distinct CDR3 sequences listed, 8% to 13% are singletons. Time point denoted: patch test 3, about 24 weeks after DPC sensitization. The treatment here: therapeutic diphenylcyclopropenone sensitization with weekly scalp DPC. Here the sequenced sample was whole blood, taken in connection with sensitization to the hapten diphenylcyclopropenone (DPC). The receptors stem from a woman in her 30s with alopecia areata. Some clones in this sample may be carry-over from other donors' samples.

This clonotype was seen ten or more times. The CDR3 nucleotides are TGTGCCAGCAGCCATGGGACAGTGAACACTGAAGCTTTCTTT. This translates into CASSHGTVNTEAFF. The chain couples TRBV12-3 or TRBV12-4 to TRBJ1-1, with TRBD1 identical over 7 bases. This CDR3 is 14 amino acids long. V lost 6 bases and J lost 0; bases outside the gene matches: 4.

This clonotype has ten or more counts. The chain couples TRBV12-3 or TRBV12-4 to TRBJ1-6; the D is unclear. The ends were cut back, 4 bases at V and 14 bases at J, with 9 bases in the middle. The CDR3 is made up of 11 amino acids. The CDR3 region has the DNA TGTGCCAGCAGTTCCGGAGTCACCCTCCACTTT. Amino acids: CASSSGVTLHF.

This clonotype was observed a few times. The rearrangement uses TRBV7-9 and TRBJ2-2; 9 bases agree with TRBD1. Germline values: CDR1 SEHNR, CDR2 FQNEAQ (reference sequence). Trimming cost V 5 bases and J 0 bases; bases outside gene matches: 4. CDR3 size: 16 residues. CDR3 sequence: CASSRTGGANTGELFF. For the CDR3, the DNA is TGTGCCAGCAGCCGCACAGGGGGCGCGAACACCGGGGAGCTGTTTTTT.

Ten or more counts support this clonotype. This rearrangement joins TRBV10-3 to TRBJ2-1; 7 bases fit TRBD2. The CDR3 has 13 residues. V shed 5 bases, J shed 9 bases, and the junction held 7 bases outside the gene matches. Germline-derived CDR1 and CDR2 are ENHRY and SYGVKD. DNA for the CDR3: TGTGCCATCAGTTCGACGGGGGGTACTGAGCAGTTCTTC. As protein: CAISSTGGTEQFF.

This chain links TRBV12-3 or TRBV12-4 with TRBJ2-7; D remains unclear. The CDR3 is made up of 14 amino acids. Trimming left V 2 bases short and J 4 bases short, with 12 bases between. CDR3 sequence reads: CASSLSDGGYEQYF. The CDR3 DNA reads TGTGCCAGCAGTTTATCGGACGGTGGGTACGAGCAGTACTTC.

Many counts were recorded for this clonotype. The rearrangement joins TRBV20-1 to TRBJ2-1, with D hard to call. Germline V CDR1 and CDR2: DFQATT, SNEGSKA (reference sequence). The V gene lost 5 bases and the J gene lost 5 bases, with 13 bases spanning the gap. This CDR3 has 13 amino acids. CDR3 amino acids: CSAPQGWNNEQFF. In DNA form, the CDR3 reads TGCAGTGCTCCTCAAGGTTGGAACAATGAGCAGTTCTTC.

CDR3 in amino acids: CASSLLDRSTDTQYF. DNA for the CDR3: TGTGCCAGCAGCTTACTGGACAGGTCCACAGATACGCAGTATTTT. The genes are TRBV5-5 and TRBJ2-3; 7 nucleotides line up with TRBD1. Germline lookup yields CDR1 SGHKS and CDR2 YYEKEE (reference sequence). The trim removed 2 bases at V and 2 bases at J, leaving 5 bases unmatched. This CDR3 is built from 15 residues.

This clonotype is termed medium-sized. The CDR3 DNA reads TGCAGTGCTATAATAGGGGCTAGCGGGGTTGAGACCCAGTACTTC. It translates to CSAIIGASGVETQYF. The rearrangement uses TRBV20-1 and TRBJ2-5; 9 nucleotides align to TRBD2. The germline V gene encodes CDR1 DFQATT and CDR2 SNEGSKA (reference sequence). V dropped 4 bases and J dropped 5; count of bases not matched to a gene: 11. The CDR3 loop spans 15 amino acids.

This chain links TRBV29-1 with TRBJ2-2; TRBD1 agrees at 7 bases. The CDR3 runs 15 residues. The V gene end was trimmed by 6 bases and the J gene end by 1 base; junction bases not matched to a gene: 8. CDR1 is SQVTM and CDR2 is ANQGSEA in the germline V gene. CDR3 in amino acids: CSVAYRTGNTGELFF. CDR3 nucleotides: TGCAGCGTAGCGTACAGGACAGGGAACACCGGGGAGCTGTTTTTT.

In its sample, this clonotype was seen many times. This chain joins TRBV7-3 and TRBJ2-2, with D perhaps given as TRBD1 or TRBD2 (5 bases each). Germline lookup yields CDR1 SGHTA and CDR2 FQGTGA. The V end lost 10 bases, the J end lost 2 bases, and 14 bases lay between the germline ends. The CDR3 contains 14 residues. CDR3 residues: CATGRGRNTGELFF. The DNA of the CDR3 is TGTGCCACAGGCCGGGGCCGAAACACCGGGGAGCTGTTTTTT.

This clonotype turned up a few times. The rearrangement links TRBV2 to TRBJ2-1; the match to TRBD1 covers 7 bases. The CDR3 has 15 residues. In germline, CDR1 is SNHLY, CDR2 FYNNEI. The junction had 8 bases not matched to a gene; V was cut back by 2 bases and J by 7 bases. The CDR3, as DNA: TGTGCCAGCAGTGAAAGGGACAGCCCCAAGAATGAGCAGTTCTTC. Protein product: CASSERDSPKNEQFF.

This clonotype has a handful of counts. The V gene is TRBV6-2 or TRBV6-3, the J gene TRBJ2-7, with D possibly matching TRBD1 (6 bases). Germline CDR1 MNHEY, CDR2 SVGEGT. CDR3 length equals 17 residues. Trimming left V 0 bases short and J 0 bases short, with 15 bases between. This CDR3 reads CASSYSTDRFLSYEQYF. The CDR3 DNA follows: TGTGCCAGCAGTTACTCGACGGACAGATTCCTCTCCTACGAGCAGTACTTC.

This clonotype turned up a few times. The rearrangement joins TRBV7-2 to TRBJ2-3; D unresolved. Germline CDR1 is SGHTA and CDR2 is FQGNSA. CDR3 length equals 17 residues. V lost 6 bases, J lost 4 bases, and 23 bases lay in between. CDR3 DNA sequence: TGTGCCAGCAGGCGAAACACTGGTGGGGTGGTCGCAGATACGCAGTATTTT. As protein: CASRRNTGGVVADTQYF.

This clonotype was observed at least ten times. The rearrangement joins TRBV7-3 to TRBJ1-1; no clear D gene. Looked up from germline, CDR1 is SGHTA and CDR2 is FQGTGA. The V end was cut by 2 bases, the J end by 8 bases, with 12 bases between. The CDR3 covers 13 residues. The CDR3: CASSLESRTEAFF. The DNA for the CDR3 is TGTGCCAGCAGCTTAGAAAGTAGAACAGAAGCTTTCTTT. Supplemented by reference TRBV7-3 and TRBJ1-1, the full variable domain reads GAGVSQTPSNKVTEKGKYVELRCDPISGHTALYWYRQSLGQGPEFLIYFQGTGAADDSGLPNDRFFAVRPEGSVSTLKIQRTERGDSAVYLCASSLESRTEAFFGQGTRLTVV.

The chain joins TRBV15 to TRBJ2-3; D is perhaps TRBD1 or TRBD2 (5 bases each). Trimming took off 1 base at V and 2 bases at J, with 10 bases between the two ends. From germline, CDR1 is LNHNV and CDR2 YYDKDF (reference sequence). This CDR3 has 15 amino acids. CDR3 DNA: TGTGCCACCAGCAGAGCAGGGACGACCACAGATACGCAGTATTTT. It yields the protein CATSRAGTTTDTQYF. Full variable domain (rest looked up from reference TRBV15 and TRBJ2-3): DAMVIQNPRYQVTQFGKPVTLSCSQTLNHNVMYWYQQKSSQAPKLLFHYYDKDFNNEADTPDNFQSRRPNTSFCFLDIRSPGLGDTAMYLCATSRAGTTTDTQYFGPGTRLTVL.

The gene calls are TRBV20-1 and TRBJ2-2; 8 positions match TRBD2. In germline, CDR1 is DFQATT, CDR2 SNEGSKA (reference sequence). Unmatched junction bases numbered 7, after V lost 6 bases and J lost 10 bases. The CDR3 totals 12 residues. CDR3 coding DNA: TGCAGTGCCCTACTCGGGGGGGTGGAGCTGTTTTTT. Protein: CSALLGGVELFF.

The chain joins TRBV6-2 or TRBV6-3 to TRBJ2-7; TRBD1 matches at 9 bases. CDR3 size: 14 residues. Germline V gene sequence: CDR1 MNHEY, CDR2 SVGEGT. Trimming at V came to 4 bases and at J to 6 bases, leaving 7 bases not matched to a gene. The DNA for the CDR3 is TGTGCCAGCAGTTCTCCCATGACAGGGGGCGAGCAGTACTTC. This translates into CASSSPMTGGEQYF.

The chain couples TRBV6-2 or TRBV6-3 to TRBJ2-7, with 7 bases lining up with TRBD2. The V gene end was trimmed by 7 bases and the J gene end by 0 bases; junction bases not matched to a gene: 6. The CDR3 is 14 amino acids. Germline V gene sequence: CDR1 MNHEY, CDR2 SVGEGT. The CDR3 is CASTSGGSSYEQYF. DNA of the CDR3: TGTGCCAGCACTAGCGGAGGGAGCTCCTACGAGCAGTACTTC.

V usage is TRBV7-9 and J usage is TRBJ1-1; D unclear. V was cut by 1 base and J by 6 bases, with 15 bases left in between. From germline, CDR1 is SEHNR and CDR2 FQNEAQ (reference sequence). The CDR3 runs to 15 residues. CDR3 residues: CASSLDSALGAEAFF. The CDR3 DNA reads as TGTGCCAGCAGCTTAGACTCCGCTTTGGGCGCTGAAGCTTTCTTT.

This clonotype was seen ten or more times. The CDR3 nucleotides read TGTGCCAGCAGCTTAGCTAAGGGGTCGGGAGAGCAGTACTTC. Amino acid sequence: CASSLAKGSGEQYF. This chain links TRBV7-2 with TRBJ2-7; either TRBD1 or TRBD2 may supply D (5 bases each). Germline CDR1 and CDR2: SGHTA and FQGNSA. CDR3 length: 14 residues. Trimming removed 0 bases at V and 7 bases at J, with 13 bases between.

This clonotype turned up a few times. The chain has TRBV19 and TRBJ2-3; D might be TRBD1 or TRBD2, each matching 5 bases. CDR1 is LNHDA and CDR2 is SQIVND in the germline V gene (reference sequence). The CDR3 runs 15 residues. The V end lost 4 bases, the J end lost 1 base, and 12 bases lay between the germline ends. CDR3 sequence: CASSRGGGRTDTQYF. CDR3 in DNA: TGTGCCAGTAGTAGGGGCGGCGGGCGCACAGATACGCAGTATTTT.

The V and J genes are TRBV29-1 and TRBJ1-1; 7 nucleotides agree with TRBD1. Germline V gene lookup returns CDR1 SQVTM and CDR2 ANQGSEA. This CDR3 has 15 residues. The junction had 11 bases not matched to a gene; V was cut back by 4 bases and J by 3 bases. The CDR3 loop reads CSVGAQGDLDTEAFF. In DNA form, the CDR3 reads TGCAGCGTTGGGGCGCAGGGGGATTTGGACACTGAAGCTTTCTTT.